Presented here are 24 T cell receptor beta chains from one specimen sequenced in a study of T cells after posttransplantation cyclophosphamide. Busulfan-fludarabine conditioning, marrow transplant, and cyclophosphamide on days +3 and +4 were administered. Measured with immunoSEQ multiplex PCR; TCRdb has only the in-frame clones, and not every one. The table records some 2,800 clones, about 74% of them present only once. The sample in question was PBMCs, obtained after allogeneic stem cell transplant with posttransplant cyclophosphamide. The receptor set was obtained from a female patient aged 50 to 60 who received an allogeneic stem cell transplant from a related donor, was CMV-positive, and had no GVHD. The graft donor may have given rise to some T cells.

The J gene is TRBJ2-2, the V gene TRBV5-1; 10 bases map to TRBD2. Germline CDR1 is SGHRS and CDR2 is YFSETQ. The CDR3 is 18 amino acids. V shed 0 bases, J shed 4 bases, and the junction held 9 bases outside the gene matches. Here the CDR3 reads CASSLDPSGGPFTGELFF. DNA for the CDR3: TGCGCCAGCAGCTTGGACCCTAGCGGGGGCCCATTCACCGGGGAGCTGTTTTTT.

The V and J genes are TRBV28 and TRBJ1-2, with 7 bases aligning to TRBD1. CDR3 length: 13 residues. Germline CDR1 reads MDHEN; CDR2 reads SYDVKM. V was clipped by 6 bases and J by 3 bases; unmatched bases: 4. As DNA, the CDR3 is TGTGCCAGCAGAACCGGGACAGACTATGGCTACACCTTC. Translated, it gives CASRTGTDYGYTF.

This chain links TRBV5-1 with TRBJ2-7; D remains ambiguous. The V end lost 0 bases, the J end lost 3 bases, and 10 bases lay between the germline ends. Germline-derived CDR1 and CDR2 are SGHRS and YFSETQ. CDR3 length equals 14 residues. This CDR3 is CASSLVRVDYEQYF. CDR3 in DNA: TGCGCCAGCAGCTTGGTTCGGGTTGACTACGAGCAGTACTTC.

This sequence joins TRBV6-1 and TRBJ2-3; 11 nucleotides agree with TRBD1. Germline V gene data show CDR1 as MNHNS and CDR2 as SASEGT. The CDR3 is 15 residues long. Germline trimming cut 7 bases from V and 1 base from J; bases unmatched to any gene: 4. CDR3 coding DNA: TGTGCCAGCACTTTGGGACAGGGGGGCACAGATACGCAGTATTTT. Its protein is CASTLGQGGTDTQYF.

The chain joins TRBV28 to TRBJ1-4; 7 bases line up with TRBD1. This CDR3 contains 14 residues. Looked up from germline, CDR1 is MDHEN and CDR2 is SYDVKM. J gave up 4 bases and V 3 bases, and 2 bases lay outside the gene matches. CDR3 in amino acids: CASSFTGDNEKLFF. CDR3 nucleotide sequence: TGTGCCAGCAGTTTTACAGGGGATAATGAAAAACTGTTTTTT.

This clone was recorded once. The chain couples TRBV19 to TRBJ1-1; 8 bases are a match to TRBD1. The CDR3 has 14 residues. V shed 1 base, J shed 6 bases, and the junction held 4 bases outside the gene matches. Germline CDR1 and CDR2: LNHDA and SQIVND (reference sequence). CDR3 sequence: CASSIGGQVSEAFF. In nucleotides, the CDR3 is TGTGCCAGTAGTATAGGGGGACAGGTCTCTGAAGCTTTCTTT.

The CDR3 DNA reads as TGCGCCAGCAGCTTGGAAACAGGGGGCACAGATACGCAGTATTTT. Its translation is CASSLETGGTDTQYF. This chain joins TRBV5-1 and TRBJ2-3, with 7 bases lining up with TRBD1. This CDR3 contains 15 residues. The V gene's germline CDR1 is SGHRS and CDR2 YFSETQ. V lost 0 bases, J lost 1 base, and 2 bases stayed unmatched.

The chain uses TRBV5-1 and TRBJ2-3; 10 nucleotides align to TRBD2. Germline V CDR1 and CDR2: SGHRS, YFSETQ. CDR3 length: 16 residues. Germline trimming cut 2 bases from V and 3 bases from J; bases unmatched to any gene: 6. The CDR3 sequence: CASSFWTSGVTDTQYF. In nucleotides, the CDR3 is TGCGCCAGCAGCTTCTGGACTAGCGGAGTTACAGATACGCAGTATTTT. The variable domain in full, completed from reference TRBV5-1 and TRBJ2-3, reads KAGVTQTPRYLIKTRGQQVTLSCSPISGHRSVSWYQQTPGQGLQFLFEYFSETQRNKGNFPGRFSGRQFSNSRSEMNVSTLELGDSALYLCASSFWTSGVTDTQYFGPGTRLTVL.

The chain couples TRBV21-1 to TRBJ2-7; the table calls TRBD2, which could not be checked here. TRBV21-1 is termed a pseudogene. This CDR3 comprises 15 residues. DNA of the CDR3: TGTGCCAGCAGCAGTCGGACTAGCGTTACCTACGAGCAGTACTTC. Translating it yields CASSSRTSVTYEQYF.

The chain carries TRBV4-2 and TRBJ2-3; 14 bases are shared with TRBD2. The CDR3 totals 16 residues. After removal of 4 bases from V and 5 bases from J, the junction contained 5 bases not matched to a gene. CDR1 is LGHNA and CDR2 is YNFKEQ in the germline V gene. The CDR3, as DNA: TGTGCCAGCAGCCTGACTAGCGGGGGGGCCGAAGATACGCAGTATTTT. Residues: CASSLTSGGAEDTQYF.

The chain has TRBV5-4 and TRBJ1-4; D is uncertain. This CDR3 is 14 amino acids long. Germline CDR1 is SGHNT and CDR2 is YYREEE (reference sequence). Trimming took off 0 bases at V and 8 bases at J, with 11 bases between the two ends. CDR3 bases: TGTGCCAGCAGCTTGGGGGCCGACTACGAAAAACTGTTTTTT. Translation: CASSLGADYEKLFF.

CDR3 bases: TGTGCCAGCAGCACCAATCTAGGGAACACCGGGGAGCTGTTTTTT. The encoded protein is CASSTNLGNTGELFF. The gene calls are TRBV7-6 and TRBJ2-2; D call uncertain. Germline V CDR1 and CDR2: SGHVS, FNYEAQ. Trimming shortened V by 5 bases and J by 1 base, and 11 bases separated the two germline ends. This CDR3 spans 15 amino acids.

This clone was observed once. The chain links TRBV5-1 to TRBJ2-1, with TRBD2 matching 12 bases. CDR1 and CDR2 (germline): SGHRS, YFSETQ. The CDR3 is made up of 15 amino acids. V gave up 5 bases and J gave up 7 bases; unmatched junction bases: 7. The chain's CDR3 is CASSSLAGGSNEQFF. CDR3 bases: TGCGCCAGCAGTTCACTAGCGGGGGGATCTAATGAGCAGTTCTTC.

The chain carries TRBV7-2 and TRBJ1-4, with a weak D call TRBD1 (6 bases). The V and J ends lost 0 bases and 8 bases respectively, with 10 bases between them. The germline CDR1 and CDR2 sequences are SGHTA and FQGNSA. The CDR3 loop spans 14 amino acids. The chain's CDR3 is CASSLAQGGEKLFF. DNA for the CDR3: TGTGCCAGCAGCTTAGCACAGGGTGGGGAAAAACTGTTTTTT.

This clone came up a few times. The J gene is TRBJ1-1, the V gene TRBV9; 9 nucleotides agree with TRBD1. The CDR3 runs to 15 residues. In germline, CDR1 is SGDLS, CDR2 YYNGEE. Unmatched junction bases numbered 6, after V lost 2 bases and J lost 4 bases. Written as DNA, the CDR3 is TGTGCCAGCAGCGTCGCACAGGGGGCGCTCACTGAAGCTTTCTTT. It codes for CASSVAQGALTEAFF.

This chain links TRBV20-1 with TRBJ2-5; a weak D match, TRBD2 (5 bases). Trimming left V 8 bases short and J 5 bases short, with 12 bases between. The V gene's germline CDR1 is DFQATT and CDR2 SNEGSKA (reference sequence). The CDR3 runs to 11 residues. CDR3 in DNA: TGCAGTTATAATACGGGGGAGACCCAGTACTTC. It yields the protein CSYNTGETQYF.

The chain recombines TRBV7-2 with TRBJ1-4, with D unresolved. From germline, CDR1 is SGHTA and CDR2 FQGNSA. V lost 0 bases, J lost 6 bases, and 5 bases lay in between. There are 13 residues in the CDR3. The CDR3 DNA reads TGTGCCAGCAGCTTAGCGAGGGATGAAAAACTGTTTTTT. Its translation: CASSLARDEKLFF.

The gene calls are TRBV5-1 and TRBJ1-2; D unclear. Germline-derived CDR1 and CDR2 are SGHRS and YFSETQ. This CDR3 spans 13 amino acids. V was clipped by 0 bases and J by 1 base, with 4 bases between them. The CDR3, as DNA: TGCGCCAGCAGCTTGGACTATAACTATGGCTACACCTTC. Amino acids: CASSLDYNYGYTF.

This chain uses TRBV18 with TRBJ1-1; perhaps TRBD1 as D (5 bases). The length of the CDR3 is 17 residues. Germline V gene data show CDR1 as KGHSH and CDR2 as LQKENI. V gave up 2 bases and J gave up 5 bases, with 21 bases separating them. DNA of the CDR3: TGTGCCAGCTCACCAGCCAATGGGGAATGGCAGGGTACTGAAGCTTTCTTT. The encoded protein is CASSPANGEWQGTEAFF.

This rearrangement joins TRBV7-9 to TRBJ1-6; D perhaps matches TRBD1 (5 bases). The CDR3 runs to 15 residues. Trimming left V 1 base short and J 5 bases short, with 9 bases between. Per the germline V gene, CDR1 is SEHNR and CDR2 is FQNEAQ (reference sequence). The CDR3 is CASSLGTLDNSPLHF. The CDR3, as DNA: TGTGCCAGCAGCTTAGGGACACTTGATAATTCACCCCTCCACTTT.

The chain recombines TRBV4-1 with TRBJ1-1, with a possible D match to TRBD1 (6 bases). The CDR3 has 13 residues. The ends were cut back, 2 bases at V and 5 bases at J, with 9 bases in the middle. Germline CDR1 is MGHRA and CDR2 is YSYEKL. CDR3 amino acids: CASSQMRGTEAFF. The CDR3 nucleotides are TGCGCCAGCAGCCAAATGAGGGGGACTGAAGCTTTCTTT.

The CDR3 DNA reads TGCGCCAGCAGCTTGCATTTTCTGCCGGGACTCTACGAGCAGTACTTC. This translates into CASSLHFLPGLYEQYF. The chain joins TRBV5-1 to TRBJ2-7, with a tentative D call TRBD2 (6 bases). Trimming took off 1 base at V and 3 bases at J, with 17 bases between the two ends. CDR1 and CDR2 (germline): SGHRS, YFSETQ. This CDR3 comprises 16 residues.

V and J are TRBV28 and TRBJ2-1; 13 bases map to TRBD2. Germline V CDR1 and CDR2: MDHEN, SYDVKM. The CDR3 consists of 19 residues. V lost 6 bases to trimming and J lost 8 bases; unmatched junction nucleotides: 19. Written as DNA, the CDR3 is TGTGCCAGCAGGGGGGAGGGGACTAGCGGGACCCAAAGGATTTATGAGCAGTTCTTC. Encoded protein: CASRGEGTSGTQRIYEQFF.

The chain combines TRBV7-2 with TRBJ2-2; D not certain. V lost 5 bases, J lost 4 bases, and 11 bases lay in between. Germline V CDR1 and CDR2: SGHTA, FQGNSA. The CDR3 contains 14 residues. CDR3 sequence reads: CASSLSPFTGELFF. The CDR3 nucleotides are TGTGCCAGCAGCCTAAGCCCCTTCACCGGGGAGCTGTTTTTT.